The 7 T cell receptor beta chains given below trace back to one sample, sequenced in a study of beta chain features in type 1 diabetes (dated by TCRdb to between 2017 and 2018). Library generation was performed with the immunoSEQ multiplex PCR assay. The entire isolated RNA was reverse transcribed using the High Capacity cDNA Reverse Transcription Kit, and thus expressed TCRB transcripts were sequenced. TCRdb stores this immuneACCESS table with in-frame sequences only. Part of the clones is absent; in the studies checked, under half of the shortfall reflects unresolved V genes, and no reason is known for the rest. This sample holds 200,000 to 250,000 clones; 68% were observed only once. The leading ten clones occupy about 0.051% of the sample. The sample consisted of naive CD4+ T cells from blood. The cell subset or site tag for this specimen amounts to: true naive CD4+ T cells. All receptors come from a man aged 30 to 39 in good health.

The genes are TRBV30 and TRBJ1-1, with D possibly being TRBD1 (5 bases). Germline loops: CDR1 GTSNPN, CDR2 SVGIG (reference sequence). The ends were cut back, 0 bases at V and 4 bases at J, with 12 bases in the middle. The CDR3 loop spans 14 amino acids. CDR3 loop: CAWSVGRAFTEAFF. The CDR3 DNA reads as TGTGCCTGGAGTGTAGGCAGGGCTTTCACTGAAGCTTTCTTT.

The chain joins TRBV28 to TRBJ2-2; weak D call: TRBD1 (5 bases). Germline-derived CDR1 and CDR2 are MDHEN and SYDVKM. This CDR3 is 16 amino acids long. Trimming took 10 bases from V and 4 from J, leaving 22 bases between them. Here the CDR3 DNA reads TGTGCCACCATCCCCGGACATAGGATAATCACCGGGGAGCTGTTTTTT. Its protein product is CATIPGHRIITGELFF.

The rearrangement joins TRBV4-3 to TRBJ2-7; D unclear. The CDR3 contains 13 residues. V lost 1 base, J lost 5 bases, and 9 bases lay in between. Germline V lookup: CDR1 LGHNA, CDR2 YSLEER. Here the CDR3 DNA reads TGCGCCAGCAGCCAAGGCCCAAGGGACGAGCAGTACTTC. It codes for CASSQGPRDEQYF.

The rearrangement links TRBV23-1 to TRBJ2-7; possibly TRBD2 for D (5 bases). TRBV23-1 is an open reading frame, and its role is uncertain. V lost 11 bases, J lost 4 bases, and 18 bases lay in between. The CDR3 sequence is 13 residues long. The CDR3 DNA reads TGCGCCGGTTGTCAAGCGGACCTGTACGAGCAGTACTTC. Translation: CAGCQADLYEQYF.

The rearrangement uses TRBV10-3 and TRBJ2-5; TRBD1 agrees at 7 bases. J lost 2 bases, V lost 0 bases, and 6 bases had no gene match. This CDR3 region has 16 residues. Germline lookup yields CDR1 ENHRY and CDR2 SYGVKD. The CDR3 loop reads CAISESAQGVQETQYF. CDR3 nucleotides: TGTGCCATCAGTGAGTCGGCCCAGGGGGTTCAAGAGACCCAGTACTTC.

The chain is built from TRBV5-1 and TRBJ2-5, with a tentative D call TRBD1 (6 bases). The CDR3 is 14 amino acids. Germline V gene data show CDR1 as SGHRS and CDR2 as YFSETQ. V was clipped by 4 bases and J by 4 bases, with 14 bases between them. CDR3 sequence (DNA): TGCGCCAGCAGCATGAATACAGGGATAGAGACCCAGTACTTC. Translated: CASSMNTGIETQYF.

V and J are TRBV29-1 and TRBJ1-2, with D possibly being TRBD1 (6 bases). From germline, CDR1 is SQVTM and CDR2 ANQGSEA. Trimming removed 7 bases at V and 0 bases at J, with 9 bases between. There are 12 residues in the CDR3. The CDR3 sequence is CSAGQTNYGYTF. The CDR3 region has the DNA TGCAGCGCCGGACAGACTAACTATGGCTACACCTTC.